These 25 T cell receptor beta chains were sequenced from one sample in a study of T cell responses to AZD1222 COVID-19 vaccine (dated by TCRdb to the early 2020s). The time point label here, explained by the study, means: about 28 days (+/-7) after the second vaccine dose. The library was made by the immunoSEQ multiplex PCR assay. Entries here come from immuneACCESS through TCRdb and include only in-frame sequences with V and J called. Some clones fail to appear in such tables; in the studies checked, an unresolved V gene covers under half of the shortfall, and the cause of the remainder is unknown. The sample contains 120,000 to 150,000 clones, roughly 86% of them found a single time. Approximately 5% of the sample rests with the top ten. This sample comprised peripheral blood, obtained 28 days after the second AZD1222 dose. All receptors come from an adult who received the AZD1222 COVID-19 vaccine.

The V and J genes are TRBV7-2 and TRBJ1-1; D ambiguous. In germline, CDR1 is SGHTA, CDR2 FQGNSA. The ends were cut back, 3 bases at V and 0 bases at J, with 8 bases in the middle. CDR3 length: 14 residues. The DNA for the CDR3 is TGTGCCAGCAGCTTGAACACACTGAACACTGAAGCTTTCTTT. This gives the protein CASSLNTLNTEAFF.

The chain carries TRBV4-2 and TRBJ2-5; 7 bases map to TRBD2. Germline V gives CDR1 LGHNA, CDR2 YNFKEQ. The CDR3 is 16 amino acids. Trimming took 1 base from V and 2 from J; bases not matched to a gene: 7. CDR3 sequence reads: CASSQAAASGQETQYF. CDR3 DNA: TGTGCCAGCAGCCAAGCAGCGGCTAGCGGACAAGAGACCCAGTACTTC.

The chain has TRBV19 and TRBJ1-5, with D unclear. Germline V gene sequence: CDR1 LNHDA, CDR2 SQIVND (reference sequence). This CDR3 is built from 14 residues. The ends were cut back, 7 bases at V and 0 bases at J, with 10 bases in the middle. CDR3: CASKLYSSNQPQHF. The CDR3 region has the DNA TGTGCCAGTAAACTGTATTCTAGCAATCAGCCCCAGCATTTT.

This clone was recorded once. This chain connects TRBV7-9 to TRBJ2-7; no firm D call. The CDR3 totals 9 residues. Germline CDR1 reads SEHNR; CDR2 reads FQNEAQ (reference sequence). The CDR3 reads CVPRYEQYF. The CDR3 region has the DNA TGTGTTCCCCGCTACGAGCAGTACTTC. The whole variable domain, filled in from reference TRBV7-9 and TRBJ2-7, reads DTGVSQNPRHKITKRGQNVTFRCDPISEHNRLYWYRQTLGQGPEFLTYFQNEAQLEKSRLLSDRFSAERPKGSFSTLEIQRTEQGDSAMYLCVPRYEQYFGPGTRLTVT.

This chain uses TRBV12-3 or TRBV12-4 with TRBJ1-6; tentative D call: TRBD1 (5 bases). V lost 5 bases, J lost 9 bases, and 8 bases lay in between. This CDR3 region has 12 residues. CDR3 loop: CASSRGGSPLHF. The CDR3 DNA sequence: TGTGCCAGCAGTCGCGGGGGTTCACCCCTCCACTTT.

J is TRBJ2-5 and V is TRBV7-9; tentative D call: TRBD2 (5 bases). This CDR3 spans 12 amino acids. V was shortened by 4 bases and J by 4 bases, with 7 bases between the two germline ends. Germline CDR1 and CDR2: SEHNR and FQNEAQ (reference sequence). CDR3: CASSSGRETQYF. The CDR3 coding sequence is TGTGCCAGCAGCTCGGGGAGAGAGACCCAGTACTTC.

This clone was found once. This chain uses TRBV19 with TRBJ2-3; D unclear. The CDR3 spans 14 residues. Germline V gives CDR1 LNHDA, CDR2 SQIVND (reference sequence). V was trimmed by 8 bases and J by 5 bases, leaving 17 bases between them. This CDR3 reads CASVVEPPGDTQYF. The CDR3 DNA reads TGTGCCAGTGTGGTCGAGCCCCCCGGAGATACGCAGTATTTT.

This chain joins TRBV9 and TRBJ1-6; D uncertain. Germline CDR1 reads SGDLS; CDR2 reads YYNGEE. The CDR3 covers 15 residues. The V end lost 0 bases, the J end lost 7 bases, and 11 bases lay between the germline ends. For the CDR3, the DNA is TGTGCCAGCAGCGTAGCTACTACAGTAAATTCACCCCTCCACTTT. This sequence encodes CASSVATTVNSPLHF.

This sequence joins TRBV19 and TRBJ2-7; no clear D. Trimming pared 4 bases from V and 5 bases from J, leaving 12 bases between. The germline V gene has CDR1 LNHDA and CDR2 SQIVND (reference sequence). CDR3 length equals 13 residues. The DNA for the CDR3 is TGTGCCAGTAGTAGCTATCCGGGCCACGAGCAGTACTTC. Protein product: CASSSYPGHEQYF. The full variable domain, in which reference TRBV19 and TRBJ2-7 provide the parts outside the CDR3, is DGGITQSPKYLFRKEGQNVTLSCEQNLNHDAMYWYRQDPGQGLRLIYYSQIVNDFQKGDIAEGYSVSREKKESFPLTVTSAQKNPTAFYLCASSSYPGHEQYFGPGTRLTVT.

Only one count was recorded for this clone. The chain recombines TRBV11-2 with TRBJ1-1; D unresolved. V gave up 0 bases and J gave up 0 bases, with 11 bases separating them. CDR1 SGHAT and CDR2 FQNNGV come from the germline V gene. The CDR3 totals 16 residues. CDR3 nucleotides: TGTGCCAGCAGCTTAGACCTCCCGGGCCTGAACACTGAAGCTTTCTTT. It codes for CASSLDLPGLNTEAFF.

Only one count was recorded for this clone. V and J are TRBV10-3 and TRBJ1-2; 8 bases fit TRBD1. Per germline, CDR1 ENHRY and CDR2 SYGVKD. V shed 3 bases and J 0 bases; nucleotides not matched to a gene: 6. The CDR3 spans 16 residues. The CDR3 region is CAISERDRRTNYGYTF. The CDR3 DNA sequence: TGTGCCATCAGTGAACGGGACAGGCGGACTAACTATGGCTACACCTTC.

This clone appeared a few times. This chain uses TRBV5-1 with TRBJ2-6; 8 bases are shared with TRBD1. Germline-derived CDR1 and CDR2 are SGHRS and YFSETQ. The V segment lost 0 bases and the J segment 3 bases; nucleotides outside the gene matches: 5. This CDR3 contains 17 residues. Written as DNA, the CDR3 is TGCGCCAGCAGCTTGGTTTGGACAGGGAGTGGGGCCAACGTCCTGACTTTC. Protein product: CASSLVWTGSGANVLTF.

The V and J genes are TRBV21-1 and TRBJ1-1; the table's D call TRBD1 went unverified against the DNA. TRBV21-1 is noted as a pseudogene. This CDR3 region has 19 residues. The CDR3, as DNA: TGTGCCAGCAGCAAAGCCCACACAGGGGCGCCGAACTTGAACACTGAAGCTTTCTTT. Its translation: CASSKAHTGAPNLNTEAFF.

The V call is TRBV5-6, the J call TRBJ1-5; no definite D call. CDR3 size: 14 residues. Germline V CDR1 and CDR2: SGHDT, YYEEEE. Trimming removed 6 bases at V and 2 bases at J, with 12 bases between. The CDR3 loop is CASTVRKGNQPQHF. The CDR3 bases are TGTGCCAGCACGGTGAGGAAAGGCAATCAGCCCCAGCATTTT.

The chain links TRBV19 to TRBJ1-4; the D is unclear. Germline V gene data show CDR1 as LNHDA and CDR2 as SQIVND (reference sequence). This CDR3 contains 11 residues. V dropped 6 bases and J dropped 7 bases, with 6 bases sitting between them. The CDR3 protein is CASRGFEKLFF. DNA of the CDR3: TGTGCCAGTAGGGGGTTTGAAAAACTGTTTTTT.

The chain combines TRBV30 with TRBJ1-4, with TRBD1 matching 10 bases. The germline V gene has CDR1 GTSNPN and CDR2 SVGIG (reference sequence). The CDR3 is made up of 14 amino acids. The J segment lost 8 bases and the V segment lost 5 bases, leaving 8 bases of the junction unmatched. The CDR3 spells CAWCRQGAGEKLFF. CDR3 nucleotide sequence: TGTGCCTGGTGCCGACAGGGGGCGGGGGAAAAACTGTTTTTT.

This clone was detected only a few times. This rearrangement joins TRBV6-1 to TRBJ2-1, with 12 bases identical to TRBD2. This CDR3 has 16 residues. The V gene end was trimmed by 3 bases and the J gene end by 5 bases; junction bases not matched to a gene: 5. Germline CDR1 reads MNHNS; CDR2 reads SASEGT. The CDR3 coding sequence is TGTGCCAGCAGTGACCGACTAGCGGGGGCCCACAATGAGCAGTTCTTC. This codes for CASSDRLAGAHNEQFF.

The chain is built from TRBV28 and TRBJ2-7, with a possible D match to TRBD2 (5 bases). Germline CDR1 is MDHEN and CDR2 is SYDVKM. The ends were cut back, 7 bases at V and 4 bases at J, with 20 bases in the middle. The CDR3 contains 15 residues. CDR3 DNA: TGTGCCAGCACCTCCGCCGGGCACGGCGGGTACGAGCAGTACTTC. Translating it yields CASTSAGHGGYEQYF.

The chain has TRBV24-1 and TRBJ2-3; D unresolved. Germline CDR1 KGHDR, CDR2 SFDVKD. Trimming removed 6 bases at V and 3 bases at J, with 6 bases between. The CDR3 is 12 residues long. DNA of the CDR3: TGTGCCACCAGTTCGGCTACAGATACGCAGTATTTT. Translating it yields CATSSATDTQYF.

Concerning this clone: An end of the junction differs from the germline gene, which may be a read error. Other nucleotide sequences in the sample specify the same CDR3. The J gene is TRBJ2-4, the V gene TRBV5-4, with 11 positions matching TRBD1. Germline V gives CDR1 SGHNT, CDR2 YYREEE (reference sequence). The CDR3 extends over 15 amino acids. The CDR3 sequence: CASSWPGQGENIQYF. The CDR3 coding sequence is TGTGCCAGCAGCTGGCCGGGACAGGGGGAAAACATTCAGTATTTC.

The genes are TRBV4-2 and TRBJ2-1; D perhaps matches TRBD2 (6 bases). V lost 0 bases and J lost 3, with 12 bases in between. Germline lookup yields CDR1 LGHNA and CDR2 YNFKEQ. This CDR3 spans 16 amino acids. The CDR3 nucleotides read TGTGCCAGCAGCCAAGATTTGGGACTTGGCTACAATGAGCAGTTCTTC. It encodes CASSQDLGLGYNEQFF.

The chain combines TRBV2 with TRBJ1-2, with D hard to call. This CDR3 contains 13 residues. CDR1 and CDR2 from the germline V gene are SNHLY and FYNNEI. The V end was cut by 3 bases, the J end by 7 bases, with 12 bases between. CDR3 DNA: TGTGCCAGCAGTGAGGCGGGTTCAGGTGGCTACACCTTC. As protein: CASSEAGSGGYTF.

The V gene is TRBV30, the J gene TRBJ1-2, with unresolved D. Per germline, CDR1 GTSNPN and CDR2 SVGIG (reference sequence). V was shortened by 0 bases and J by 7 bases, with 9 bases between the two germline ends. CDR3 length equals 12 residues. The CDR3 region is CAWSVTWSGYTF. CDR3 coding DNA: TGTGCCTGGAGTGTAACTTGGTCTGGCTACACCTTC.

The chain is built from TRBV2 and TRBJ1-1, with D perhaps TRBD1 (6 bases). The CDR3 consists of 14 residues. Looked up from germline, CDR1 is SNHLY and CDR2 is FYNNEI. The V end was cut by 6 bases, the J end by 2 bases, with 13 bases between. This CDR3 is CASSLGGGNTEAFF. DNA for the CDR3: TGTGCCAGCAGCCTCGGGGGCGGAAACACTGAAGCTTTCTTT.

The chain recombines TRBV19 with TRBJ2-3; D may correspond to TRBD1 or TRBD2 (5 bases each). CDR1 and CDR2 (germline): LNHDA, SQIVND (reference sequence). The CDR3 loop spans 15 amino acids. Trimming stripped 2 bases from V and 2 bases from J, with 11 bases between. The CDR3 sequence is CASSIQRGPTDTQYF. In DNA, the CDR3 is TGTGCCAGTAGTATACAGAGGGGACCCACAGATACGCAGTATTTT.